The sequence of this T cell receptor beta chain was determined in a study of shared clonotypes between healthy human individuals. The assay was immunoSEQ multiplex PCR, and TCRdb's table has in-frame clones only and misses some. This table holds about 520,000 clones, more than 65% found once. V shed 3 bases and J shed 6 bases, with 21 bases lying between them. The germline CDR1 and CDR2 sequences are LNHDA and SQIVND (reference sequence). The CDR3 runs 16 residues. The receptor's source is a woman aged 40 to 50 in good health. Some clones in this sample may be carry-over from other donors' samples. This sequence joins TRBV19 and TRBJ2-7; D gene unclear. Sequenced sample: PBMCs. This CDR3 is CASSISVSHGTREQYF. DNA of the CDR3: TGTGCCAGTAGTATTTCCGTTTCCCACGGTACTCGCGAGCAGTACTTC.